Sequencing of this TCR beta chain was carried out in a study of blood T cell repertoires in COVID-19 (TCRdb year 2020). Background for the entire study: The collaborator samples originated in the United States, Italy and Spain and spanned the acute and convalescent phases of COVID-19. The material from the prospective study consisted of cDNA or gDNA derived from T cells, B-cell-depleted T cells, or PBMCs. The dataset comprised deeply sampled blood TCRbeta repertoires from subjects exposed to, actively infected with, or recovered from COVID-19. The repertoires were released in a freely available public database intended as a resource for research on the immune response to SARS-CoV-2. Samples were obtained from the ongoing ImmuneRACE study (first 160 participants) and from 1,000 to 1,500 subjects provided by 6 global collaborators. A de-identified subject ID, COVID-19 status, age in years and sex were almost always included in the sample metadata. Where available, HLA class I and class II types were taken from metadata supplied by the sample provider and were not determined by assay-based typing.

TCRbeta CDR3 regions were amplified from genomic DNA using the immunoSEQ Assay, a bias-controlled multiplex PCR. The source study handled its data this way. The number of nucleated cells in each sample was estimated by amplification of reference gene primers within the assay. To quantify the absolute abundance of each unique TCRbeta CDR3 rearrangement, sequence reads were collapsed and filtered. For each sample, productive Simpson clonality was calculated as the square root of Simpson's diversity index across productive rearrangements. The immuneACCESS repertoire file appears here via TCRdb, limited to in-frame rearrangements. These files lack a portion of the clones; in checked studies, under half of the deficit traces to unresolved V genes, and the cause of the others is not known. Clonal size and the V and J genes are those of that table, whereas D and trimming came from the DNA. The sample includes roughly 500,000 clones, with around 89% observed a single time. The ten top clones hold less than 2% of the sample.

Trimmed from V: 5 bases; trimmed from J: 7 bases; junction bases lacking a gene match: 8. The CDR3 numbers 15 residues from cysteine through phenylalanine. Only CDR3 DNA is held: 45 bases, read in frame from base 1. The germline V gene specifies SGHAT as CDR1 and FQNNGV as CDR2. As concerns this clone: Its antigen target is currently unknown. The input lacks base qualities; no much larger clone sits a single base away.

Participants in the prospective study were aged about 18 to 100 years, lived in more than 20 United States geographic areas, and enrolled through a virtual design. In the prospective study, cohorts were assigned on the basis of participant-reported clinical history obtained from a screening survey and a study questionnaire. Recovered participants in ImmuneRACE Cohort 3 were defined by two consecutive negative NP/OP PCR tests, clearance by a healthcare professional, or resolution of symptoms. Mobile phlebotomists in the prospective study collected whole blood, serum and a nasopharyngeal or oropharyngeal swab from every participant. Additional blood draws and questionnaires over a 2-month period could optionally be provided by prospective study participants. Before DNA extraction, prospective study blood samples were shipped either frozen or at room temperature. Overall study outcomes, separate from this receptor: The quantity of clinical and demographic metadata differed by source and by participant and was supplied without curation.

The clonotype originates from a woman aged 40 to 50 who had recovered from COVID-19. Specimen: PBMCs or T cells enriched from blood (not recorded which). The V and J segments used are TRBV11-2 and TRBJ2-2; the central 9 bases match TRBD1. The CDR3 loop reads CASSPRTGAVGELFF. The DNA sequence is TGTGCCAGCAGCCCAAGGACAGGGGCGGTCGGGGAGCTGTTTTTT.